This T cell receptor beta chain originates from a study of blood T cells in healthy people across ages (dated by TCRdb to between 2015 and 2016). Turning to the overall study: In model experiments, roughly one uniquely barcoded TCR beta cDNA molecule per two T cells was captured by template switching. To avoid experimental bias, donors of different ages were spread randomly across the sequencing lanes. The donors were split into four age groups: young (average about 15 years), middle-aged (roughly 39), aged (around 67) and long-lived (under 90). Two additional independent replicas of 1 million unique cDNA reads from the same blood draw were analyzed for two donors (one aged 18 to 30 and one aged 80 or older). Age-related changes in TCR beta repertoire diversity were measured in the study by deep sequencing normalized with unique cDNA molecular identifiers. Study-level results and caveats: Compared with the aged group, more naive CD4+ T cells, fewer expanded clones and increased TCR diversity were shown by the long-lived group, suggesting age selection. As age increased, observed TCR beta diversity per million T cells dropped in a roughly linear way, and a significant reduction was already evident by age about 40. Bulk unsorted PBMC profiling prevented conclusive comparison of naive and antigen-experienced compartments. Donor CMV infection status was unknown, potentially confounding age-related changes in expanded clonotypes. Observed TCR beta diversity correlated strongly with the percentage of naive T cells measured by flow cytometry. Total diversity estimates from one million sequenced T cells were considered lower bounds and underestimates.

Details on this clonotype: Its antigen is not yet known. No base qualities exist here, and no much larger clone lies one base off it.

V is cut by 4 bases and J by 2 bases, and the space between the germline ends is 13 bases. Looking up the germline V gene yields CDR1 SQVTM and CDR2 ANQGSEA. The CDR3 spans 14 residues, from the cysteine through the phenylalanine. The entry retains the CDR3 DNA only, 42 bases that are in frame from base 1. The donors were roughly 40 Caucasian individuals from Russia, aged roughly 6 to 95 years, who were systemically healthy. Around 10 milliliters of peripheral blood were collected from each donor into EDTA-treated Vacutainer tubes. Ficoll-Paque density-gradient centrifugation was used to isolate PBMCs, with at least 6 million per sample. Total RNA, at least 6 micrograms per sample, was extracted from PBMCs with Trizol reagent. For every donor, an aliquot of PBMCs went through flow cytometry to measure the percentages of naive CD45RAhigh/CD27high T cells. The library was obtained by 5' RACE. Data came from an Illumina HiSeq 2500. A second roughly 7 to 11 cycle PCR used a sample-barcoded 5' primer and a J-beta primer mix. Each TCR beta cDNA molecule received a unique molecular identifier from a template-switch 5' adaptor carrying 12 random nucleotides. Each sample yielded at least 3 million CDR3-containing paired-end reads. The Mint cDNA synthesis kit, primed by a TRBC-specific oligonucleotide, was used to synthesize first-strand cDNA from all RNA. Following uracil-DNA glycosylase treatment, a first 18-cycle PCR with universal primers M1SS and BC2_uni_R was performed on all cDNA. In the source study's methods: Each sample was normalized by randomly selecting 1 million high-quality reads, each carrying a distinct molecular identifier. Reads sharing molecular identifiers were discarded rather than binned into consensus sequences. CDR3 identification, clonotype clustering and error correction used MiTCR with a Q25 quality threshold and the strictest error-elimination algorithm. A nonparametric unseen species model with Euler transformation was used to estimate a lower bound on total TCR beta diversity. TCRdb ran its own pipeline on the public reads, namely fastp trimming at Q25 and MiXCR clone calling, and kept in-frame beta chains. Each CDR3 protein gets just one entry, which takes the most common genes and DNA from the rows behind it. TCRdb, not the authors, supplied the V and J calls. This sample holds about 2 million distinct CDR3 sequences; 40% to 55% were observed only once. The top ten hold approximately 2.1% of the sample.

The chain links TRBV29-1 with TRBJ2-3; a confident D gene designation cannot be given. The specimen was blood. The clonotype comes from a woman aged 40 to 55 in good health. The CDR3: CSVAARPSTDTQYF. Read as DNA, the sequence is TGCAGCGTTGCGGCCCGGCCGTCCACAGATACGCAGTATTTT.